This T cell receptor beta chain was sequenced for a study of cytotoxic CD8 clonotypes in ibrutinib-treated CLL. Across the study: Mean productive templates were almost 260,000; mean productive rearrangements were around 93,000.

Germline V gene data show CDR1 as SGHTS and CDR2 as YDEGEE. CDR3 size: 14 residues. The ends were cut back, 3 bases at V and 1 base at J, with 10 bases in the middle. General study results and limits: Clonality climbed at ibrutinib response, then dropped toward baseline at progression.

Clones were sequenced by immunoSEQ multiplex PCR, and TCRdb holds only the in-frame ones, with some missing. The sample holds roughly 220,000 clones, nearly 80% seen once. Only one count was recorded for this clone. The antigen is unknown. The receptor was derived from a human donor with chronic lymphocytic leukemia. Sequencing was performed on PBMCs, taken after 12 months of ibrutinib treatment. This chain uses TRBV5-8 with TRBJ2-5; TRBD1 is a possible D gene (6 bases). CDR3 amino acids: CASSWGQAQETQYF. The CDR3 DNA is TGTGCCAGCAGCTGGGGACAAGCCCAAGAGACCCAGTACTTC.